Listed here are 17 T cell receptor beta chains from one sample, sequenced in a study of CD4+ T cells in melanoma. Here immunoSEQ multiplex PCR was the method, and the copy in TCRdb shows in-frame clones only, minus some. Of under 20,000 clones in the sample, about four fifths were seen once. The material sequenced was cells from a culture (not recorded whether cultured in vitro). The source of these receptors is a human donor with melanoma.

The rearrangement joins TRBV27 to TRBJ1-2; TRBD1 matches 7 bases. V lost 0 bases, J lost 2 bases, and 6 bases stayed unmatched. The CDR3 covers 16 residues. Per the germline V gene, CDR1 is MNHEY and CDR2 is SMNVEV (reference sequence). The CDR3 protein is CASSLSGTVTNYGYTF. The CDR3 DNA reads TGTGCCAGCAGTTTATCAGGGACAGTTACGAACTATGGCTACACCTTC.

This clone turned up a few times. V is TRBV5-6 and J is TRBJ1-2; 8 bases match TRBD1. This CDR3 spans 15 amino acids. CDR1 is SGHDT, CDR2 YYEEEE, per germline. V lost 4 bases, J lost 4 bases, and 9 bases stayed unmatched. The CDR3: CASSDRGKAGYGYTF. In DNA, the CDR3 is TGTGCCAGCAGCGACAGGGGTAAGGCGGGCTATGGCTACACCTTC.

This clone was detected once. The chain is built from TRBV5-1 and TRBJ2-2; a possible D gene is TRBD2 (5 bases). V was trimmed by 0 bases and J by 7 bases, leaving 13 bases between them. The germline CDR1 and CDR2 sequences are SGHRS and YFSETQ. The CDR3 spans 15 residues. The CDR3 loop reads CASSLVVASGGELFF. CDR3 bases: TGCGCCAGCAGCTTGGTTGTGGCCAGCGGCGGGGAGCTGTTTTTT.

A single count supports this clone. The chain combines TRBV7-2 with TRBJ1-1, with 9 bases lining up with TRBD1. Germline CDR1 and CDR2: SGHTA and FQGNSA. CDR3 length: 14 amino acids. V lost 3 bases to trimming and J lost 5 bases; unmatched junction nucleotides: 4. CDR3 sequence reads: CASSFLQGATEAFF. DNA of the CDR3: TGTGCCAGCAGCTTCCTACAGGGGGCGACTGAAGCTTTCTTT.

V usage is TRBV18 and J usage is TRBJ1-2, with TRBD1 matching 7 bases. The CDR3 runs to 15 residues. V shed 4 bases and J 2 bases; nucleotides not matched to a gene: 7. CDR1 and CDR2 from the germline V gene are KGHSH and LQKENI. The CDR3 loop reads CASSLRGTVNYGYTF. For the CDR3, the DNA is TGTGCCAGCTCACTACGGGGGACAGTAAACTATGGCTACACCTTC.

The gene calls are TRBV6-1 and TRBJ1-1; D uncertain. Germline V CDR1 and CDR2: MNHNS, SASEGT. This CDR3 is built from 11 residues. V was clipped by 0 bases and J by 10 bases, with 6 bases between them. CDR3 amino acids: CASSEAGIAFF. CDR3 sequence (DNA): TGTGCCAGCAGTGAAGCGGGGATAGCTTTCTTT.

The V call is TRBV2, the J call TRBJ2-7; D might be TRBD2 (5 bases). CDR1 SNHLY and CDR2 FYNNEI come from the germline V gene. Trimming removed 8 bases from V and 3 bases from J, with 8 bases in between. The CDR3 consists of 11 residues. CDR3 bases: TGTGCCAGCGGTCGGGGCTACGAGCAGTACTTC. It encodes CASGRGYEQYF.

This chain connects TRBV5-4 to TRBJ2-3; no clear D. V was shortened by 0 bases and J by 6 bases, with 5 bases between the two germline ends. The CDR3 has 12 amino acids. The germline V gene encodes CDR1 SGHNT and CDR2 YYREEE (reference sequence). CDR3 sequence: CASSLEGDTQYF. In DNA form, the CDR3 reads TGTGCCAGCAGCTTGGAAGGCGATACGCAGTATTTT.

The chain has TRBV5-1 and TRBJ2-5, with 10 bases fitting TRBD2. CDR3 length: 13 amino acids. The J segment lost 5 bases and the V segment lost 4 bases, leaving 2 bases of the junction unmatched. Germline CDR1 and CDR2: SGHRS and YFSETQ. The CDR3 region is CASSPGLAETQYF. CDR3 in DNA: TGCGCCAGCAGCCCGGGACTAGCGGAGACCCAGTACTTC.

This clone turned up a few times. The junction and the germline gene differ at one end; a read error may be behind it. V usage is TRBV7-9 and J usage is TRBJ1-1, with D possibly matching TRBD1 (6 bases). CDR3 length equals 13 residues. Germline lookup yields CDR1 SEHNR and CDR2 FQNEAQ (reference sequence). CDR3 nucleotides: TGTGCCAGCACCTTAGGGGGTCGCACTGAAGCTTTCTTT. Its protein is CASTLGGRTEAFF.

The J gene is TRBJ2-5, the V gene TRBV7-9; TRBD2 matches at 11 bases. The ends lost 4 bases at V and 5 bases at J; junction bases unmatched: 9. Germline V gives CDR1 SEHNR, CDR2 FQNEAQ (reference sequence). The length of the CDR3 is 16 residues. The CDR3 is CASSSGGASGGETQYF. Written as DNA, the CDR3 is TGTGCCAGCAGCTCCGGCGGGGCTAGCGGGGGGGAGACCCAGTACTTC.

This chain links TRBV21-1 with TRBJ2-7; the D call of TRBD1 is as the table states it, not checked on the DNA. TRBV21-1 is flagged as a pseudogene. CDR3 length: 17 amino acids. DNA of the CDR3: TGTGCCAGCAGCAAAGGTTGGGACAGGGGACACACCTACGAGCAGTACTTC. Translation: CASSKGWDRGHTYEQYF.

The chain employs TRBV7-9 and TRBJ1-1; TRBD1 is a possible D gene (5 bases). Per germline, CDR1 SEHNR and CDR2 FQNEAQ (reference sequence). V was clipped by 2 bases and J by 5 bases, with 12 bases between them. The CDR3 extends over 14 amino acids. The DNA of the CDR3 is TGTGCCAGCAGCTTAACGGGGGGGAAGACTGAAGCTTTCTTT. It specifies CASSLTGGKTEAFF.

The table lists this clone with a few counts. The rearrangement links TRBV5-1 to TRBJ2-1, with D possibly matching TRBD2 (6 bases). The germline gives CDR1 SGHRS, CDR2 YFSETQ. The CDR3 is made up of 14 amino acids. Trimming took 5 bases from V and 5 from J, leaving 14 bases between them. The CDR3 region is CASRSAGRNNEQFF. CDR3 in DNA: TGCGCCAGCAGGTCGGCGGGGCGTAACAATGAGCAGTTCTTC.

V gene TRBV6-6 combines with J gene TRBJ1-3; no reliable D call. CDR1 MNHNY and CDR2 SVGAGI come from the germline V gene (reference sequence). V shed 3 bases and J shed 4 bases, with 10 bases lying between them. This CDR3 has 14 amino acids. The CDR3 DNA reads TGTGCCAGCAGTTATGAGGCGGGAGGAAACACCATATATTTT. It translates to CASSYEAGGNTIYF.

The chain employs TRBV7-6 and TRBJ1-5; no definite D call. CDR1 SGHVS and CDR2 FNYEAQ come from the germline V gene. This CDR3 has 13 residues. Between the trimmed V and J ends, which lost 3 bases and 4 bases, there was a span of 7 bases. The chain's CDR3 is CASSFGVNQPQHF. CDR3 bases: TGTGCCAGCAGCTTCGGGGTGAATCAGCCCCAGCATTTT.

This clone came up a few times. The J gene is TRBJ2-1, the V gene TRBV10-3, with TRBD1 matching 8 bases. The germline V gene encodes CDR1 ENHRY and CDR2 SYGVKD. The junction had 6 bases not matched to a gene; V was cut back by 8 bases and J by 9 bases. The CDR3 spans 12 residues. CDR3 nucleotides: TGTGCCATCCAAAACAGGGGGGTTGAGCAGTTCTTC. This translates into CAIQNRGVEQFF.